This entry is about one TCR beta chain. This sample is drawn from a study of T cell repertoires in cytomegalovirus infection. TCRdb processed the reads anew with MiXCR; each CDR3 protein has one entry. The table has under 800,000 distinct CDR3 sequences, approximately 25% seen once. The specimen was CD8+ T cells from PBMCs. The clonotype comes from a human donor in good health (CMV status not recorded). Some clones in this sample may be carry-over from other donors' samples.

The DNA for the CDR3 is TGTGCCACCAGTGATTTGGTCACAGGAGACAATGAGCAGTTCTTC. Protein product: CATSDLVTGDNEQFF. The rearrangement links TRBV24-1 to TRBJ2-1, with D maybe TRBD1 (5 bases). The CDR3 length is 15 residues. Germline V gene sequence: CDR1 KGHDR, CDR2 SFDVKD. Deletions cut 0 bases from V and 5 bases from J, with 10 bases between.